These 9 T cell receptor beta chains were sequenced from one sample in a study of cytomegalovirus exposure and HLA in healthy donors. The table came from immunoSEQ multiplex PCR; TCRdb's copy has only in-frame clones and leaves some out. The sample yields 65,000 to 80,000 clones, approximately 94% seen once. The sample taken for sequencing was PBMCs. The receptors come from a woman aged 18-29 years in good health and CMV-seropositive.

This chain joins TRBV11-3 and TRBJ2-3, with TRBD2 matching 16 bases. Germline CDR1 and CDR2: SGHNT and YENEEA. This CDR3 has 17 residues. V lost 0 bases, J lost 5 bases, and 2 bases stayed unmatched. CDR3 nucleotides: TGTGCCAGCAGCTTAGAGGGGACTAGCGGGGGGGTAGATACGCAGTATTTT. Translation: CASSLEGTSGGVDTQYF.

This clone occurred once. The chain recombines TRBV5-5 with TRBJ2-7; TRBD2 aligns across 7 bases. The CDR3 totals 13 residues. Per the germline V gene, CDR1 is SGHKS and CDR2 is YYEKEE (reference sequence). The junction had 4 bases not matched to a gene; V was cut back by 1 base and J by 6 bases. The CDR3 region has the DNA TGTGCCAGCAGCTTGCGGGGGGTGGGCGAGCAGTACTTC. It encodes CASSLRGVGEQYF.

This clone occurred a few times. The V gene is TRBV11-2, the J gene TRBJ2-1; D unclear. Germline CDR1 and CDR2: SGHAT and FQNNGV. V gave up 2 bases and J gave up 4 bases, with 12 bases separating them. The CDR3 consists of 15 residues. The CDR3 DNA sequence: TGTGCCAGCAGCTTAAGTGGGCTTGAATACAATGAGCAGTTCTTC. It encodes CASSLSGLEYNEQFF.

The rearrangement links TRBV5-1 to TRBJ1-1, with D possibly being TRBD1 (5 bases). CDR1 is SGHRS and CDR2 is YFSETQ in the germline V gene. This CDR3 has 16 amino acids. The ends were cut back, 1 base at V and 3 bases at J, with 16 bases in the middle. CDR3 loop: CASSLLPQGADTEAFF. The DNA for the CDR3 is TGCGCCAGCAGCTTGTTACCCCAAGGGGCGGACACTGAAGCTTTCTTT.

This CDR3 is CASSDGQGLYGYTF. Here the CDR3 DNA reads TGTGCCAGCAGCGATGGACAGGGTTTGTATGGCTACACCTTC. The chain employs TRBV9 and TRBJ1-2; 8 bases map to TRBD1. J lost 5 bases, V lost 3 bases, and 6 bases had no gene match. The CDR3 extends over 14 amino acids. Germline V gene data show CDR1 as SGDLS and CDR2 as YYNGEE.

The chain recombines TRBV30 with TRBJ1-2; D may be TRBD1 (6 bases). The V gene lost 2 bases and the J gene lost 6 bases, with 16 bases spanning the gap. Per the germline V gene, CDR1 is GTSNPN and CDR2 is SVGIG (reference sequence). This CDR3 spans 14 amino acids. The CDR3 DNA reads TGTGCCTGGAGTCGTCTTCTAGGGGGTAATGGCTACACCTTC. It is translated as CAWSRLLGGNGYTF.

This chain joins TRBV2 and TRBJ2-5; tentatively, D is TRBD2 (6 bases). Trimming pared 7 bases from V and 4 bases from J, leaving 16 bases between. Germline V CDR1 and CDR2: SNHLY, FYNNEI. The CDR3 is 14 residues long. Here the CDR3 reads CASIGTGVRETQYF. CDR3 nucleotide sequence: TGTGCCAGCATCGGGACTGGGGTTCGAGAGACCCAGTACTTC.

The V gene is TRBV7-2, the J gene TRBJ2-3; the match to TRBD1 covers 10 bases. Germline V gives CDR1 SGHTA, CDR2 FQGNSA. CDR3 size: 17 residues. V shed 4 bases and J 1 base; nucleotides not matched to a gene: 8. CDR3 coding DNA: TGTGCCAGCAGCTCGAGACAGGGGGCACGTGGCACAGATACGCAGTATTTT. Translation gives CASSSRQGARGTDTQYF.

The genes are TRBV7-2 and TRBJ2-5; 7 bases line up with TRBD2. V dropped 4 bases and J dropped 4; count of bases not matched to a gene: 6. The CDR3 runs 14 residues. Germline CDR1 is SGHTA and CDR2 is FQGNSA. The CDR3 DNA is TGTGCCAGCAGCTCGGGGAGGGTCCGAGAGACCCAGTACTTC. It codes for CASSSGRVRETQYF.